This T cell receptor (beta chain) came from a study of beta chain features in type 1 diabetes. Across the whole study: Comparable age, gender and cell yields were observed in patients relative to healthy donors. Study-wide findings and caveats: Type 1 diabetes patients had TCRB CDR3s that were shorter (moderately but significantly so) in all four CD4+ subsets. The similarity of naive, central memory and Treg TCRB repertoires appeared greater among patients than among healthy donors. At VDJ recombination sites, type 1 diabetes patients had fewer insertions and more deleted nucleotides.

CDR3 length: 13 amino acids. Trimming took 5 bases from V and 3 from J, leaving 14 bases between them. Germline loops: CDR1 GTSNPN, CDR2 SVGIG (reference sequence). This clone was counted between two and nine times. No antigen is known for it. The authors took one heparinised blood draw, averaging approximately 0.12 L, from each donor. Since all of the isolated RNA was reverse transcribed, expressed TCRB transcripts were what got sequenced. The repertoire was sequenced with immunoSEQ multiplex PCR; TCRdb's copy has only in-frame clones and lacks some. Of tens of thousands of clones listed, roughly 41% are singletons.

The TCR comes from a man under 40 with type 1 diabetes. Sequencing was carried out using Tregs from blood. The chain joins TRBV30 to TRBJ2-7; unclear D gene. In nucleotides, the CDR3 is TGTGCCTGGGGCTTCCCCGAAAACTACGAGCAGTACTTC. This sequence encodes CAWGFPENYEQYF.